These T cell receptor beta chains were read from a single sample in a study of Ad26.COV2.S vaccination and SARS-CoV-2 variants. Sequencing used immunoSEQ multiplex PCR; TCRdb keeps in-frame clones, though not all of them. Among around 450,000 clones listed, approximately 90% were seen once. The sample consisted of peripheral blood, taken in a trial of Ad26.COV2.S vaccine versus placebo. The receptors derive from a person aged 18 to 59 who received the Ad26.COV2.S COVID-19 vaccine or a placebo. The CDR3 runs from the conserved cysteine through the conserved F or W. A D gene is named only where the DNA matches it firmly. Clone size is stated in some rows and not others, as once, few, many or a class when expanded.

clone_size	d_call	v_call	j_call	cdr3_aa	cdr3_nt
-	-	TRBV6-5	TRBJ2-7	CASSPPAILQYF	TGTGCCAGCAGTCCCCCGGCGATCCTACAGTACTTC
-	TRBD2	TRBV28	TRBJ2-7	CASRRTTSGAYEQYF	TGTGCCAGCAGACGAACGACTAGCGGTGCCTACGAGCAGTACTTC
-	-	TRBV30	TRBJ2-2	CAWSVRRADTGELFF	TGTGCCTGGAGTGTCCGGAGGGCGGACACCGGGGAGCTGTTTTTT
-	TRBD1	TRBV10-3	TRBJ2-5	CAISWTGGREETQYF	TGTGCCATCAGTTGGACAGGGGGCAGGGAAGAGACCCAGTACTTC
-	TRBD2	TRBV6-5	TRBJ2-1	CASSPGTSGSYEQFF	TGTGCCAGCAGTCCGGGGACTAGCGGGAGCTATGAGCAGTTCTTC
-	-	TRBV6-4	TRBJ1-5	CASNGRGIAQHF	TGTGCCAGCAATGGGAGGGGAATCGCCCAGCATTTT
-	-	TRBV15	TRBJ1-3	CATSFQRGSNNPRNTIYF	TGTGCCACCAGCTTCCAACGGGGGTCAAACAACCCCCGAAACACCATATATTTT
-	TRBD1	TRBV4-3	TRBJ1-2	CASSPQDRGHDGYTF	TGCGCCAGCAGCCCGCAGGACAGGGGGCATGATGGCTACACCTTC
-	TRBD2	TRBV30	TRBJ2-7	CASGRRTRILHEQYF	TGTGCCTCGGGACGGCGGACTAGAATCCTCCACGAGCAGTACTTC
-	-	TRBV11-2	TRBJ2-7	CASSFWGPEEEQYF	TGTGCCAGCAGCTTCTGGGGACCAGAGGAGGAGCAGTACTTC
-	-	TRBV2	TRBJ2-7	CASSVETGRSYEQYF	TGTGCCAGCAGTGTTGAGACAGGGAGGTCCTACGAGCAGTACTTC
-	-	TRBV6-2/TRBV6-3	TRBJ2-7	CASSGTVWSYEQYF	TGTGCCAGCAGTGGTACAGTATGGTCCTACGAGCAGTACTTC
-	-	TRBV7-2	TRBJ1-3	CASSHSNGGGTIYF	TGTGCCAGCAGCCATAGTAATGGGGGTGGCACCATATATTTT
once	-	TRBV21-1	TRBJ1-4	CASSKERTLGEKPFF	TGTGCCAGCAGCAAAGAAAGGACCCTGGGGGAAAAACCGTTTTTT
-	-	TRBV14	TRBJ1-1	CASSLQTINTEAFF	TGTGCCAGCAGCCTACAGACGATTAACACTGAAGCTTTCTTT
-	-	TRBV5-4	TRBJ1-2	CASSLKGQSYGYTF	TGTGCCAGCAGCTTGAAAGGACAGAGCTATGGCTACACCTTC
-	TRBD2	TRBV11-3	TRBJ2-1	CASSLGAGGNYNEQFF	TGTGCCAGCAGCTTAGGAGCGGGAGGCAACTACAATGAGCAGTTCTTC
-	TRBD1	TRBV28	TRBJ1-5	CASIPWRSGGFNQPQHF	TGTGCCAGCATCCCCTGGAGGTCAGGGGGATTCAATCAGCCCCAGCATTTT
-	TRBD2	TRBV9	TRBJ2-7	CASSVATRASGRRYEQYF	TGTGCCAGCAGCGTAGCTACCAGGGCTAGCGGGAGAAGGTACGAGCAGTACTTC
-	-	TRBV6-2/TRBV6-3	TRBJ2-7	CASSLQGSSYEQYF	TGTGCCAGCAGTTTGCAGGGGAGCTCCTACGAGCAGTACTTC
-	-	TRBV30	TRBJ2-6	CAWSLGLGGANVLTF	TGTGCCTGGAGCCTGGGCCTTGGAGGGGCCAACGTCCTGACTTTC
-	-	TRBV5-6	TRBJ1-2	CASSLRQGNYGYTF	TGTGCCAGCAGCCTGAGGCAGGGGAACTATGGCTACACCTTC
few	-	TRBV7-9	TRBJ1-2	CASSSDSHYGYTF	TGTGCCAGCAGCTCGGACAGTCACTATGGCTACACCTTC
-	-	TRBV5-5	TRBJ2-7	CASSLDFLLSYEQYF	TGTGCCAGCAGCTTGGACTTCCTCCTCTCCTACGAGCAGTACTTC
once	TRBD2	TRBV5-6	TRBJ2-1	CASSFGGVSSYNEQFF	TGTGCCAGCAGCTTTGGGGGGGTTTCGTCCTACAATGAGCAGTTCTTC
-	TRBD1	TRBV30	TRBJ1-2	CAWSKDRGVYGYTF	TGTGCCTGGAGTAAGGACAGGGGAGTATATGGCTACACCTTC
-	TRBD1	TRBV11-2	TRBJ1-2	CASSIGQGVGYGYTF	TGTGCCAGCAGCATCGGACAGGGGGTGGGCTATGGCTACACCTTC
-	TRBD2	TRBV11-2	TRBJ2-5	CASSLFPTAGGPVLETQYF	TGTGCCAGCAGCTTGTTCCCAACAGCGGGAGGGCCGGTATTGGAGACCCAGTACTTC
once	-	TRBV21-1	TRBJ2-4	CASNHPGGRVGNIQYF	TGTGCCAGCAATCATCCCGGTGGGAGGGTTGGAAACATTCAGTACTTC
-	-	TRBV2	TRBJ1-5	CASREGYSNQPQHF	TGTGCCAGCAGGGAGGGGTATAGCAATCAGCCCCAGCATTTT
-	TRBD2	TRBV9	TRBJ2-3	CASSGTSGSSQDTQYF	TGTGCCAGCAGTGGGACTAGCGGGAGTAGTCAAGATACGCAGTATTTT
-	TRBD1	TRBV3-1/TRBV3-2	TRBJ1-4	CASSQWTGGNEKLFF	TGTGCCAGCAGCCAATGGACAGGGGGCAATGAAAAACTGTTTTTT
-	-	TRBV14	TRBJ1-3	CASSQVPADTIYF	TGTGCCAGCAGCCAAGTTCCGGCGGACACCATATATTTT
-	TRBD2	TRBV24-1	TRBJ2-3	CATSDPAGNTDTQYF	TGTGCCACCAGTGACCCAGCGGGAAACACAGATACGCAGTATTTT
-	TRBD2	TRBV29-1	TRBJ2-2	CSFRTSGTGTGELFF	TGCAGCTTCCGGACTAGCGGGACAGGCACCGGGGAGCTGTTTTTT
-	-	TRBV5-1	TRBJ1-6	CASTGPDNSPLHF	TGCGCCAGCACGGGTCCCGATAATTCACCCCTCCACTTT
-	-	TRBV28	TRBJ1-1	CASSLRAEAFF	TGTGCCAGCAGTTTACGGGCTGAAGCTTTCTTT
-	TRBD1	TRBV2	TRBJ1-2	CASRGGTGYGYTF	TGTGCCAGCAGGGGAGGGACAGGGTATGGCTACACCTTC
-	TRBD1	TRBV7-6	TRBJ2-7	CASSLTGQESYEQYF	TGTGCCAGCAGCTTAACCGGACAGGAGTCCTACGAGCAGTACTTC
once	TRBD1	TRBV19	TRBJ2-1	CASSAEGQGAYEQFF	TGTGCCAGTAGTGCAGAGGGACAGGGGGCCTATGAGCAGTTCTTC
once	-	TRBV6-2/TRBV6-3	TRBJ2-1	CASSYHYNNEQFF	TGTGCCAGCAGTTACCACTACAACAATGAGCAGTTCTTC
-	-	TRBV25-1	TRBJ2-5	CASSDHRDQETQYF	TGTGCCAGCAGTGACCACCGGGACCAAGAGACCCAGTACTTC
-	-	TRBV21-1	TRBJ2-2	CASSKVASGSDTGELFF	-
-	TRBD2	TRBV19	TRBJ2-7	CASSPSPGLGSYEQYF	TGTGCCAGTAGTCCCTCCCCCGGACTAGGCTCCTACGAGCAGTACTTC
once	-	TRBV15	TRBJ1-1	CATSRESGGAGHWKETEAFF	TGTGCCACCAGCAGAGAGTCTGGGGGGGCAGGCCACTGGAAGGAGACTGAAGCTTTCTTT
-	-	TRBV6-2/TRBV6-3	TRBJ1-4	CASSLQGRVEKLFF	TGTGCCAGCAGTTTACAGGGACGGGTCGAAAAACTGTTTTTT
once	TRBD1	TRBV14	TRBJ1-2	CASSQFGTGYGYTF	TGTGCCAGCAGCCAATTTGGGACAGGGTATGGCTACACCTTC
-	-	TRBV5-1	TRBJ2-5	CASSLNTDAAVTQYF	TGCGCCAGCAGCTTGAATACGGACGCAGCGGTGACCCAGTACTTC
-	-	TRBV2	TRBJ1-5	CASREGTPNSNQPQHF	TGTGCCAGCAGGGAGGGGACACCAAATAGCAATCAGCCCCAGCATTTT